A selection of T cell receptor beta chains follows, all from one sample in a study of early T cells in non-severe SARS-CoV-2 infection. MiXCR, run by TCRdb on the 5' RACE reads, gives a single entry per CDR3 protein. The sample carries 40,000 to 60,000 distinct CDR3 sequences, about 6% recorded once. This specimen consisted of whole blood, obtained at baseline. Receptors were obtained from an adult who was a healthcare worker with PCR-confirmed SARS-CoV-2 infection or an uninfected control (not recorded which). The CDR3 runs from the conserved cysteine through the conserved F or W. D genes are given only for firm matches. Clone size is not always given. Where it is, it says once, few, many or a class for expanded clones.

V	J	size	D	DNA	CDR3
TRBV2	TRBJ1-1	-	-	TGTGCCAGCAGTGAAGGGCAGATGAACACTGAAGCTTTCTTT	CASSEGQMNTEAFF
TRBV4-3	TRBJ2-1	-	-	TGCGCCAGCAGCCAAGATCACAGCGACAATGAGCAGTTCTTC	CASSQDHSDNEQFF
TRBV30	TRBJ1-2	-	-	TGTGCCTGGGCCCTGGTAGGGGGCTACACCTTC	CAWALVGGYTF
TRBV19	TRBJ1-5	-	TRBD1	TGTGCCAGTAGTATAGAAGGCTGGGGGGCGGACAGGGTAAATCAGCCCCAGCATTTT	CASSIEGWGADRVNQPQHF
TRBV6-5	TRBJ2-5	once	TRBD2	TGTGCCAGCAGTCAGACTAGCGGGGGGCCTCTTGAGACCCAGTACTTC	CASSQTSGGPLETQYF
TRBV27	TRBJ2-2	many	-	TGTGCCAGCAGTTTAAATGGGGCGAGGTCCGGGGAGCTGTTTTTT	CASSLNGARSGELFF
TRBV7-9	TRBJ2-7	many	-	TGTGCCAGCAGCTCCCCAATCGAGCAGTACTTC	CASSSPIEQYF
TRBV6-2/TRBV6-3	TRBJ1-1	few	-	TGTGCCGCTACGTATTTACGGGGGACAGAAGCTTTCTTT	CAATYLRGTEAFF
TRBV29-1	TRBJ2-3	few	TRBD1	TGCAGCGTTAGGGGACAGGGGACAGATACGCAGTATTTT	CSVRGQGTDTQYF
TRBV18	TRBJ2-3	many	TRBD2	TGTGCCAGCTCATCCGGACTAGCGGGCAGCACAGATACGCAGTATTTT	CASSSGLAGSTDTQYF
TRBV12-3/TRBV12-4	TRBJ1-1	few	-	TGTGCCAGCAGTCCCCGAGCAGGGACTGCATCTGAAGCTTTCTTT	CASSPRAGTASEAFF